This T cell receptor (beta chain) appears in the sequencing data of a study of blood T cells in healthy people across ages. This clonotype was counted between two and nine times. Isolated PBMCs totaled at least 6.5 million in each sample. Per germline, CDR1 MGHRA and CDR2 YSYEKL. There are 15 residues in the CDR3. Germline trimming cut 3 bases from V and 5 bases from J; bases unmatched to any gene: 9. Primers used in a second PCR of roughly 7 to 11 cycles were a sample-barcoded 5' primer and a J-beta primer mix. TCRdb called the 5' RACE reads again in MiXCR, with one record for every CDR3 protein. There are fewer than 1.5 million distinct CDR3 sequences in the sample; approximately 42% occur only once, and 7% to 9% lies in the top ten.

Material for sequencing was blood. The chain uses TRBV4-1 and TRBJ1-1; 7 bases agree with TRBD1. This TCR was recovered from a woman aged 18-29 years in good health. CDR3 sequence reads: CASSQTTGVGTEAFF. DNA of the CDR3: TGCGCCAGCAGCCAGACCACAGGGGTCGGGACTGAAGCTTTCTTT.